This T cell receptor beta chain was sequenced during a study of identical twins. This clonotype came up many times. Unique molecular identifiers were present on cDNA, and template switching added a universal primer site. TCRdb passed the 5' RACE reads through MiXCR, listing each CDR3 protein once. The data show 250,000 or so distinct CDR3 sequences, 6.5% to 9% seen once. This sample also appeared in a second study, on yellow fever vaccine responses in identical twins.

The sequence was obtained from a woman between 18 and 30 years old in good health. Sequenced sample: CD8+ T cells sorted from blood.

The CDR3 loop is CASTVGGVMNTGELFF. CDR3 nucleotide sequence: TGTGCCAGCACAGTAGGGGGGGTCATGAACACCGGGGAGCTGTTTTTT. This sequence joins TRBV7-8 and TRBJ2-2, with a possible D match to TRBD2 (7 bases). Per germline, CDR1 SGHVS and CDR2 FQNEAQ. V was shortened by 7 bases and J by 1 base, with 16 bases between the two germline ends. The CDR3 sequence is 16 residues long.